The rows below give T cell receptor beta chains drawn from one sample of a study of radiation and T cells in renal cell carcinoma. Sequenced by immunoSEQ multiplex PCR; TCRdb stores in-frame clones only, minus some. Of 120,000 to 150,000 clones listed, approximately 86% are singletons. Here the sequenced sample was blood, taken from a patient whose treatment included radiotherapy and nephrectomy. Receptor source: a woman in her fifties or sixties with renal cell carcinoma. CDR3s include the opening cysteine and the closing phenylalanine or tryptophan. The D gene is left open where the match is weak. Where a row states a size, it is once, few, many or the class of an expanded clone; other rows omit it.

TGTGCCAGCAGCTTCCCGACAGGAGCTAACTATGGCTACACCTTC,CASSFPTGANYGYTF,TRBV28,TRBJ1-2,-,-
TGTGCCAGCAGTTCCCGGGGGCAGCAGCCACAAGAGACCCAGTACTTC,CASSSRGQQPQETQYF,TRBV6-6,TRBJ2-5,-,-
TGTGCCAGCAGTTTCCCTAGCGGGGCGAACACCGGGGAGCTGTTTTTT,CASSFPSGANTGELFF,TRBV6-6,TRBJ2-2,-,TRBD2
TGTGCCAGCAGCCAAATACTTGAGCAGTTCTTC,CASSQILEQFF,TRBV14,TRBJ2-1,-,-
TGTGCCATCAGTGAATCCACAGGGCCCAATGAGCAGTTCTTC,CAISESTGPNEQFF,TRBV10-3,TRBJ2-1,-,-
TGTGCCAGCAGCTCCACCCAGGGGCGAGGCGAGCAGTACTTC,CASSSTQGRGEQYF,TRBV7-2,TRBJ2-7,-,-
TGTGCCAGCCACCGTAACGTAGGGACTCCCTACGAGCAGTACTTC,CASHRNVGTPYEQYF,TRBV18,TRBJ2-7,-,-
TGTGCCAGCAGCGGAGGGGGGGCGCAGGAGACCCAGTACTTC,CASSGGGAQETQYF,TRBV5-4,TRBJ2-5,-,-
TGTGCCAGCAGTTACTCGACTGAATTGGTCTATGGCTACACCTTC,CASSYSTELVYGYTF,TRBV6-6,TRBJ1-2,-,-
TGTGCCAGCAGCCAAGCGTGGTTTGGCGGGGAGCTGTTTTTT,CASSQAWFGGELFF,TRBV14,TRBJ2-2,once,-
TGTGCCAGCAGTTCCTCGTCCGAGCAGTACTTC,CASSSSSEQYF,TRBV28,TRBJ2-7,-,-
TGTGCCAGCAGCTTGAGGGTCGACTATGGCTACACCTTC,CASSLRVDYGYTF,TRBV5-8,TRBJ1-2,-,-
TGCAGTGCCTCCGAATATGGCTACACCTTC,CSASEYGYTF,TRBV20-1,TRBJ1-2,-,-
TGTGCCAGCACCCTCGTGGGATCGGGCGAAAAACTGTTTTTT,CASTLVGSGEKLFF,TRBV28,TRBJ1-4,-,-
TGTGCCAGCAGCGACCCCGGGACCCCAGATGGCTACACCTTC,CASSDPGTPDGYTF,TRBV2,TRBJ1-2,few,-
TGTGCCAGCAGCCAACTAGCGGGGGGCACAGATACGCAGTATTTT,CASSQLAGGTDTQYF,TRBV7-8,TRBJ2-3,-,TRBD2
TGTGCCAGCAGCGTAGGGGCGGGGGGGCCAGATACGCAGTATTTT,CASSVGAGGPDTQYF,TRBV9,TRBJ2-3,-,TRBD2
TGTGCCAGCAGCTCACCTTTCAGGGGGACTAGCACAGATACGCAGTATTTT,CASSSPFRGTSTDTQYF,TRBV5-4,TRBJ2-3,-,-
TGTGCCTGGAGTGCCGGGACAGGCTCTGGCTACACCTTC,CAWSAGTGSGYTF,TRBV30,TRBJ1-2,few,TRBD1
TGTGCCAGCAGCTTAGAATCCGTCGCCCTTTACGAGCAGTACTTC,CASSLESVALYEQYF,TRBV7-2,TRBJ2-7,-,-
TGTGCCAGCAGCTTAGGAGCGGGGGCGGATGGCTACACCTTC,CASSLGAGADGYTF,TRBV11-3,TRBJ1-2,-,-
TGTGCCATCAGTGGGCCCCATGGGCCCCGTGAGGCCTACGAGCAGTACTTC,CAISGPHGPREAYEQYF,TRBV10-3,TRBJ2-7,-,-
TGCGCCAGCAGGCCCACCGGGACAGGGGGGACCGGGGGGTATGGCTACACCTTC,CASRPTGTGGTGGYGYTF,TRBV4-3,TRBJ1-2,once,TRBD1
TGCGCCGTTGGGGGGCGCGGCCTTGACAACGAGCAGTACTTC,CAVGGRGLDNEQYF,TRBV10-2,TRBJ2-7,-,-
TGTGCCAGCAGTTACTCGTGGGGGGGGAACACTGAAGCTTTCTTT,CASSYSWGGNTEAFF,TRBV6-5,TRBJ1-1,-,-
TGTGCCAGCAGTGATACTGGGGAGGGCACCGGGGAGCTGTTTTTT,CASSDTGEGTGELFF,TRBV2,TRBJ2-2,-,TRBD2
TGTGCCAGCACAGAGGCGGGGGGTAACGAGCAGTACTTC,CASTEAGGNEQYF,TRBV28,TRBJ2-7,few,TRBD2
TGTGCCAGCAGCTTAAATAAACAGGGCTCTGGAAACACCATATATTTT,CASSLNKQGSGNTIYF,TRBV7-2,TRBJ1-3,-,-
TGTGCCAGCAGCTTAGGGACAGGGTCACCCACCTTCACAGATACGCAGTATTTT,CASSLGTGSPTFTDTQYF,TRBV5-6,TRBJ2-3,-,TRBD1
TGTGCCAGCAGTTACTCGGAGGAAAAACTGTTTTTT,CASSYSEEKLFF,TRBV6-6,TRBJ1-4,-,-
TGTGCCAGCAGTTACTCGGGGGGGCTGGCGGATACGCAGTATTTT,CASSYSGGLADTQYF,TRBV6-6,TRBJ2-3,-,-
TGCGCCAGCAGCCCGGGACAGGCTTCGGATGAGCAGTTCTTC,CASSPGQASDEQFF,TRBV5-1,TRBJ2-1,-,TRBD1
TGTGCCAGCAGCTCCTTGGACAGGGACTACGAGCAGTACTTC,CASSSLDRDYEQYF,TRBV7-8,TRBJ2-7,-,TRBD1
TGTGCCAGCAGACGGACAGGGGGCGGACAGACCCAGTACTTC,CASRRTGGGQTQYF,TRBV28,TRBJ2-5,-,TRBD1
TGTGCCAGCAGCACGCGGACAGGTCATGTCGGAAACACCATATATTTT,CASSTRTGHVGNTIYF,TRBV7-2,TRBJ1-3,once,TRBD1
TGTGCCAGCAGCTTAGGGGGGACTAGCGGGGTAGAGACCCAGTACTTC,CASSLGGTSGVETQYF,TRBV7-7,TRBJ2-5,-,TRBD2
TGTGCCAGCAGCCCGGACAGGGACCCCTACAATGAGCAGTTCTTC,CASSPDRDPYNEQFF,TRBV5-4,TRBJ2-1,-,TRBD1
TGTGCCAGTAGTATCCAATCTTATAGCAATCAGCCCCAGCATTTT,CASSIQSYSNQPQHF,TRBV19,TRBJ1-5,-,-
TGTGCCAGCAGCTTCGGACTAGCGGGGGGCCAAGAGACCCAGTACTTC,CASSFGLAGGQETQYF,TRBV13,TRBJ2-5,few,TRBD2
TGTGCCAGCAGTTTAATCCAGGGGCGATCTAACTATGGCTACACCTTC,CASSLIQGRSNYGYTF,TRBV28,TRBJ1-2,-,-
TGTGCCAGCAGCCAAGTGGGCGGGAAATCGGCCGGGGAGCTGTTTTTT,CASSQVGGKSAGELFF,TRBV4-2,TRBJ2-2,-,-
TGTGCCAGCAGCTTAGAACACGGACAGGGCTCAAATCAGCCCCAGCATTTT,CASSLEHGQGSNQPQHF,TRBV7-9,TRBJ1-5,once,TRBD1
TGTGCCAGCAGCTTGCAAGTGAATGGCTACACCTTC,CASSLQVNGYTF,TRBV5-5,TRBJ1-2,few,-
TGTGCCAGCAGCTTAGGCGCAGGGGGATTCGGAAACACCATATATTTT,CASSLGAGGFGNTIYF,TRBV7-8,TRBJ1-3,-,TRBD1
TGTGCCAGCAGTCTAGGGGGGCAAGAGACCCAGTACTTC,CASSLGGQETQYF,TRBV28,TRBJ2-5,-,-
TGTGCCAGCAGCGTAGGACGGGGTGGCGAGCAGTACTTC,CASSVGRGGEQYF,TRBV9,TRBJ2-7,-,-
TGTGCCAGCAGTTATGATGGGACAGGAGGTGAAAAACTGTTTTTT,CASSYDGTGGEKLFF,TRBV6-5,TRBJ1-4,once,TRBD1